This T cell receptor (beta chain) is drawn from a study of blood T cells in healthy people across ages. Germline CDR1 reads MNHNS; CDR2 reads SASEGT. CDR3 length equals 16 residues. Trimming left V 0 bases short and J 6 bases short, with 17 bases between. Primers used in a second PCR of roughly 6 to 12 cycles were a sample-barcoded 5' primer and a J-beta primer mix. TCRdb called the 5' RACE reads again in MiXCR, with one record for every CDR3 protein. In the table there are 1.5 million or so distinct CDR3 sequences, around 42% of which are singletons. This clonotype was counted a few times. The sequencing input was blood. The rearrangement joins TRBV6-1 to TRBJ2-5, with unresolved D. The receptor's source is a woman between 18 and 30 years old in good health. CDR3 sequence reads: CASSEAIVGQVKTQYF. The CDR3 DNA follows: TGTGCCAGCAGTGAAGCTATCGTCGGTCAAGTCAAGACCCAGTACTTC.